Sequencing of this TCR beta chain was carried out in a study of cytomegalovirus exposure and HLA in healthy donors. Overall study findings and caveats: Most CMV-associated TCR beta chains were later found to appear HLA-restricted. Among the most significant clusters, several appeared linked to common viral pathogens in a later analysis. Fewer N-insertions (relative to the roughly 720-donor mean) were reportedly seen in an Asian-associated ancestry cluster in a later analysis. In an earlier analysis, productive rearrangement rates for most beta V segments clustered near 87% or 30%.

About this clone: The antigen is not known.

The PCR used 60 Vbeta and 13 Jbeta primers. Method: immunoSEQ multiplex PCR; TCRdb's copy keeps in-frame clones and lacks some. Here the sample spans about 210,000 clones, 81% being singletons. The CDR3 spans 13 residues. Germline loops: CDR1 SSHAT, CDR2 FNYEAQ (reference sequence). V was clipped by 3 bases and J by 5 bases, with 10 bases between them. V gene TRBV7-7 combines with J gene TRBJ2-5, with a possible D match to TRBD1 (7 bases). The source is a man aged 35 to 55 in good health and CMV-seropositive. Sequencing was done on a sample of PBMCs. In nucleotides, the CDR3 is TGTGCCAGCAGCTTCCAGGGGGGCGAGACCCAGTACTTC. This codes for CASSFQGGETQYF.